The rows below give T cell receptor beta chains drawn from one sample of a study of blood T cells in healthy people across ages. One entry per CDR3 protein, called by TCRdb with MiXCR from the 5' RACE reads. The table records over 1,500,000 distinct CDR3 sequences, approximately 39% of them present only once. What was sequenced was blood. These receptors all stem from a human donor in good health. The CDR3 runs from the conserved cysteine through the conserved F or W. The order of the fields is clone size, V gene, CDR3 protein. For some rows the clone size is stated as once, few or many, or as a class when expanded; others skip it.

>few|TRBV12-3/TRBV12-4
CASSSDVVQFF
>few|TRBV28
CASKILNYGYTF
>.|TRBV7-8
CASSLGDSGYYEQYF
>.|TRBV5-1
CASSLPGHFTGELFF
>.|TRBV4-3
CASSQDFRVNEQFF
>.|TRBV10-1
CASSERRDNKNIQYF
>.|TRBV6-5
CASSNRVGDGYTF
>once|TRBV4-1
CASSPDTRTTEAFF
>.|TRBV7-2
CAGSLPLGTANNEQFF
>.|TRBV7-2
CASSFWADEQFF
>.|TRBV12-3/TRBV12-4
CASTQGEEQYF
>.|TRBV7-2
CASSGDPFYEQYF
>.|TRBV5-5
CASSHGTGGRLETQYF
>few|TRBV4-3
CASSHTSGASTDTQYF
>.|TRBV3-1
CASSQGDRGRRDEQFF
>.|TRBV2
CASREGVFLNTEAFF
>few|TRBV10-3
CAIKSGGGETQYF
>few|TRBV29-1
CSVAAVSLHGYTF
>few|TRBV4-1
CASSRGPDRTVYGYTF
>.|TRBV12-3/TRBV12-4
CASSSLATEAFF
>many|TRBV28
CASSPWTGGTYEQYF
>few|TRBV7-2
CASSLDSRWENEQFF
>.|TRBV20-1
CSARDPPRVGGTWVDNEQYF
>.|TRBV7-9
CASSFTSAGRRTLAKNIQYF
>.|TRBV10-3
CAISEPVTYEQYF
>.|TRBV29-1
CSVEVTPEVAFF
>.|TRBV28
CASKGPYSNQPQHF
>.|TRBV6-2/TRBV6-3
CASSGLQGLGAQHF
>once|TRBV10-3
CAISENPGPTDTQYF
>.|TRBV12-3/TRBV12-4
CASSFSLGFSGYTF
>few|TRBV10-3
CAISGGDRDEAFF
>many|TRBV29-1
CSGDHNSYNEQFF
>.|TRBV7-2
CASSLGGRAEETQYF
>.|TRBV7-2
CASSLTAYEQFF
>few|TRBV3-1
CASSQECGNRYTQYF
>many|TRBV6-4
CASSDEGGTYGYTF
>.|TRBV7-3
CASSSPAAGGTGELFF
>.|TRBV4-1
CASSYRAGDSYDEQFF
>.|TRBV29-1
CSAGQAMNTEAFF
>few|TRBV5-6
CASSPGLAGFYEQYF
>few|TRBV20-1
CSAAPWDEAFF
>.|TRBV28
CASSSVGHTSFGGANVLTF
>.|TRBV29-1
CSVAPRADTEAFF
>.|TRBV6-5
CASSPLQGEAFF
>many|TRBV25-1
CASSDGGYYGYTF
>.|TRBV6-5
CASSPQLGNEQYF
>.|TRBV7-2
CASSPQIENIQYF
>few|TRBV20-1
CSARVAGGRSLETQYF
>.|TRBV12-3/TRBV12-4
CASHGISSQNTQYF
>.|TRBV12-3/TRBV12-4
CASRVGEGSTDTQYF